A selection of T cell receptor beta chains follows, all from one sample in a study of blood T cell repertoires in COVID-19. Data came from immunoSEQ multiplex PCR; TCRdb stores just in-frame clones and leaves some out. Among 250,000 to 350,000 clones listed, 90% were seen once. Material: PBMCs or T cells enriched from blood (not recorded which). The receptors derive from a man in his fifties or sixties who had recovered from COVID-19. CDR3s include the opening cysteine and the closing phenylalanine or tryptophan.

v_gene: TRBV7-6
j_gene: TRBJ2-5
len: 15
CDR3aa: CASSYTGAWGETQYF

v_gene: TRBV7-2
j_gene: TRBJ2-5
len: 18
CDR3aa: CASSPAGPGQSVQETQYF

v_gene: TRBV30
j_gene: TRBJ2-7
len: 13
CDR3aa: CAWSVCLDCEQYF

v_gene: TRBV5-1
j_gene: TRBJ1-1
len: 14
CDR3aa: CASTKSGVRTEAFF

v_gene: TRBV9
j_gene: TRBJ2-7
len: 15
CDR3aa: CASSVGAGRGMEQYF

v_gene: TRBV7-2
j_gene: TRBJ2-3
len: 13
CDR3aa: CASSLDGPDTQYF

v_gene: TRBV4-2
j_gene: TRBJ1-5
len: 15
CDR3aa: CASSQGDRGLQPQHF

v_gene: TRBV10-3
j_gene: TRBJ2-7
len: 14
CDR3aa: CAIRTGQGSDEQYF

v_gene: TRBV18
j_gene: TRBJ2-3
len: 17
CDR3aa: CASSQPGLAGGSLSQYF

v_gene: TRBV29-1
j_gene: TRBJ1-2
len: 13
CDR3aa: CSVDLQTNYGYTF

v_gene: TRBV3-1/TRBV3-2
j_gene: TRBJ1-1
len: 16
CDR3aa: CASSPALGQGTDEAFF

v_gene: TRBV4-1
j_gene: TRBJ2-7
len: 18
CDR3aa: CASSQAPAGVSLSYEQYF

v_gene: TRBV5-1
j_gene: TRBJ1-3
len: 16
CDR3aa: CASSEGQPLSGNTIYF

v_gene: TRBV4-1
j_gene: TRBJ2-3
len: 18
CDR3aa: CASSQGPGTSGGHNTQYF

v_gene: TRBV9
j_gene: TRBJ2-3
len: 14
CDR3aa: CASSEQGATDTQYF

v_gene: TRBV6-1
j_gene: TRBJ1-2
len: 13
CDR3aa: CASSEELGVGYTF

v_gene: TRBV7-2
j_gene: TRBJ1-5
len: 15
CDR3aa: CASSFGGSPNQPQHF

v_gene: TRBV11-2
j_gene: TRBJ2-1
len: 16
CDR3aa: CASSRAAGRGYNEQFF

v_gene: TRBV7-2
j_gene: TRBJ1-3
len: 17
CDR3aa: CASSFSDRRWSGNTIYF

v_gene: TRBV28
j_gene: TRBJ2-7
len: 13
CDR3aa: CASSFLSSYEQYF

v_gene: TRBV5-1
j_gene: TRBJ2-7
len: 18
CDR3aa: CASSLAPPSGTVSYEQYF

v_gene: TRBV11-2
j_gene: TRBJ2-1
len: 15
CDR3aa: CASSDGVGAHNEQFF

v_gene: TRBV29-1
j_gene: TRBJ1-3
len: 14
CDR3aa: CSVAGGSSGNTIYF